One and the same sample provided the 14 T cell receptor beta chains below, sequenced in a study of control samples from healthy donors and cancer patients. Sequencing used immunoSEQ multiplex PCR; TCRdb keeps in-frame clones, though not all of them. The sample records about 180,000 clones, 90% being singletons. The sample taken for sequencing was blood. The receptors here all came from a woman in her fifties or sixties in good health.

This chain uses TRBV2 with TRBJ1-5; maybe TRBD1 (5 bases). Between the trimmed V and J ends, which lost 5 bases and 4 bases, there was a span of 15 bases. Germline CDR1 and CDR2: SNHLY and FYNNEI. The CDR3 has 15 residues. This CDR3 is CASSPGRWGNQPQHF. CDR3 DNA sequence: TGTGCCAGCAGTCCAGGACGGTGGGGGAATCAGCCCCAGCATTTT.

CDR3 sequence reads: CASSPGAGLAGNEQFF. CDR3 nucleotide sequence: TGTGCCAGCAGCCCCGGGGCGGGACTAGCGGGCAATGAGCAGTTCTTC. The rearrangement links TRBV11-3 to TRBJ2-1; 12 bases are a match to TRBD2. The CDR3 has 16 residues. Germline CDR1 SGHNT, CDR2 YENEEA. The J segment lost 6 bases and the V segment lost 5 bases, leaving 8 bases of the junction unmatched.

The rearrangement joins TRBV5-4 to TRBJ2-5, with 15 bases that match TRBD2. This CDR3 has 19 amino acids. The V gene's germline CDR1 is SGHNT and CDR2 YYREEE (reference sequence). V lost 4 bases to trimming and J lost 3 bases; unmatched junction nucleotides: 13. CDR3 sequence: CASSPGLAGGNVRKETQYF. The CDR3 DNA sequence: TGTGCCAGCAGCCCGGGACTAGCGGGAGGCAACGTGAGAAAAGAGACCCAGTACTTC.

This chain links TRBV28 with TRBJ1-4; 8 bases match TRBD1. Germline V lookup: CDR1 MDHEN, CDR2 SYDVKM. V was clipped by 8 bases and J by 8 bases; unmatched bases: 7. CDR3 length equals 13 residues. CDR3 coding DNA: TGTGCCAGCCTCAGGGGGCTAGACGAAAAACTGTTTTTT. The encoded protein is CASLRGLDEKLFF.

The CDR3, as DNA: TGTGCCAGCAGCCCTCTAGCGGGGGTTCCCAATGAGCAGTTCTTC. Its translation is CASSPLAGVPNEQFF. The V and J genes are TRBV7-3 and TRBJ2-1; TRBD2 matches at 10 bases. The germline gives CDR1 SGHTA, CDR2 FQGTGA. The CDR3 is 15 amino acids. J lost 6 bases, V lost 5 bases, and 7 bases had no gene match.

V and J are TRBV2 and TRBJ2-3; tentatively, D is TRBD1 or TRBD2 (5 bases each). CDR1 and CDR2 (germline): SNHLY, FYNNEI. V lost 8 bases, J lost 2 bases, and 11 bases lay in between. The CDR3 spans 13 residues. The CDR3, as DNA: TGTGCCAGCCCCGGGACCTTCACAGATACGCAGTATTTT. Translated, it gives CASPGTFTDTQYF. Full variable domain (remainder filled in from reference TRBV2 and TRBJ2-3): EPEVTQTPSHQVTQMGQEVILRCVPISNHLYFYWYRQILGQKVEFLVSFYNNEISEKSEIFDDQFSVERPDGSNFTLKIRSTKLEDSAMYFCASPGTFTDTQYFGPGTRLTVL.

This clone was observed a few times. The rearrangement uses TRBV6-4 and TRBJ2-2; weak D call: TRBD1 (5 bases). From germline, CDR1 is MRHNA and CDR2 SNTAGT. The V and J ends lost 4 bases and 2 bases respectively, with 5 bases between them. The CDR3 is 13 residues long. The CDR3 bases are TGTGCCAGCAGTGGGACAAACACCGGGGAGCTGTTTTTT. It codes for CASSGTNTGELFF.

V gene TRBV5-4 combines with J gene TRBJ1-1; D unclear. Germline CDR1 and CDR2: SGHNT and YYREEE (reference sequence). The V and J ends lost 0 bases and 1 base respectively, with 13 bases between them. The CDR3 runs 16 residues. The CDR3 DNA follows: TGTGCCAGCAGCTTGGGTACGGGCCCCAGGAACACTGAAGCTTTCTTT. This gives the protein CASSLGTGPRNTEAFF.

The chain uses TRBV6-5 and TRBJ2-1; perhaps TRBD2 as D (5 bases). V was shortened by 6 bases and J by 0 bases, with 12 bases between the two germline ends. The CDR3 contains 15 residues. The germline gives CDR1 MNHEY, CDR2 SVGAGI. This chain's CDR3 is CASRLEANSYNEQFF. Written as DNA, the CDR3 is TGTGCCAGCAGACTAGAGGCCAACTCCTACAATGAGCAGTTCTTC.

The rearrangement links TRBV18 to TRBJ1-2; 9 nucleotides agree with TRBD1. The CDR3 runs to 17 residues. Germline assignment: CDR1 KGHSH and CDR2 LQKENI. V trimming: 4 bases; J trimming: 4 bases; junction bases outside the gene matches: 13. The CDR3 DNA is TGTGCCAGCTCACGAGCACCTTCGGGACAGGGCACCTATGGCTACACCTTC. As protein: CASSRAPSGQGTYGYTF.

This rearrangement joins TRBV30 to TRBJ2-7, with no clear D. Germline CDR1 is GTSNPN and CDR2 is SVGIG (reference sequence). Trimming shortened V by 2 bases and J by 3 bases, and 5 bases separated the two germline ends. The CDR3 runs to 11 residues. The CDR3 loop is CAWSPDYEQYF. In DNA, the CDR3 is TGTGCCTGGAGTCCCGACTACGAGCAGTACTTC.

The table lists this clone with a count of one. V and J are TRBV18 and TRBJ2-4; the D gene is possibly TRBD1 (6 bases). V lost 6 bases and J 7 bases, leaving 19 bases between the germline ends. Germline CDR1 and CDR2: KGHSH and LQKENI. This CDR3 has 15 amino acids. The CDR3 sequence: CASSSETGSTNIQYF. The CDR3, as DNA: TGTGCCAGCTCGTCGGAAACAGGGTCTACGAACATTCAGTACTTC.

The chain recombines TRBV6-1 with TRBJ1-3; D gene unclear. Germline CDR1 is MNHNS and CDR2 is SASEGT. The V end lost 2 bases, the J end lost 2 bases, and 16 bases lay between the germline ends. The CDR3 totals 17 residues. The DNA for the CDR3 is TGTGCCAGCAGTGAATCCCCCCAACCCCCAGCTGGAAACACCATATATTTT. As protein: CASSESPQPPAGNTIYF.

This chain links TRBV5-4 with TRBJ2-3; 8 bases align to TRBD2. CDR1 is SGHNT and CDR2 is YYREEE in the germline V gene (reference sequence). There are 16 residues in the CDR3. With V trimmed by 4 bases and J by 0 bases, 7 bases remained unmatched. CDR3 coding DNA: TGTGCCAGCAGCGTGGGCGGGGGGTCTAGCACAGATACGCAGTATTTT. This sequence encodes CASSVGGGSSTDTQYF.